Presented here are 12 T cell receptor beta chains from one specimen sequenced in a study of Ad26.COV2.S vaccination and SARS-CoV-2 variants. Treatment indicated: some 20 received Ad26.COV2.S at low or high dose, single or two shots; 5 received placebo; per-sample allocation not given. Sampling was performed 63 days after the first vaccine or placebo injection. Produced via immunoSEQ multiplex PCR; TCRdb's table is partial and in-frame only. The table records 350,000 to 450,000 clones, 83% of them present only once. Here the sequenced sample was peripheral blood, taken in a trial of Ad26.COV2.S vaccine versus placebo. These receptors came from a person between 18 and 60 years old who received the Ad26.COV2.S COVID-19 vaccine or a placebo.

V is TRBV5-6 and J is TRBJ2-7; 7 nucleotides agree with TRBD1. Trimming cost V 3 bases and J 11 bases; bases outside gene matches: 8. The CDR3 spans 12 residues. Germline lookup yields CDR1 SGHDT and CDR2 YYEEEE. The CDR3 nucleotides are TGTGCCAGCAGCTGGGGACAGAACAAGGAGTACTTC. Protein sequence: CASSWGQNKEYF.

The CDR3 DNA follows: TGTGCCAGCAGTTTCAGAAACATTCAGTACTTC. Its protein is CASSFRNIQYF. The chain recombines TRBV12-3 or TRBV12-4 with TRBJ2-4, with no clear D. This CDR3 contains 11 residues. V was shortened by 3 bases and J by 6 bases, with 3 bases between the two germline ends.

The rearrangement joins TRBV9 to TRBJ2-3; D may be TRBD2 (6 bases). V shed 4 bases and J shed 15 bases, with 18 bases lying between them. Germline lookup yields CDR1 SGDLS and CDR2 YYNGEE. This CDR3 has 12 amino acids. The CDR3 sequence is CASSPSRDFLYF. In DNA form, the CDR3 reads TGTGCCAGCAGCCCCAGCCGGGACTTTCTTTATTTT.

The chain carries TRBV4-2 and TRBJ2-2; 9 bases align to TRBD1. This CDR3 is 22 amino acids long. CDR1 is LGHNA, CDR2 YNFKEQ, per germline. Germline trimming cut 4 bases from V and 4 bases from J; bases unmatched to any gene: 25. Here the CDR3 DNA reads TGTGCCAGCAGCCTCGCGACTGATCCCGGGACAGGGACCCCCGGGGGCACCGGGGAGCTGTTTTTT. Its translation is CASSLATDPGTGTPGGTGELFF.

This sequence joins TRBV19 and TRBJ2-7; 8 nucleotides agree with TRBD2. The germline gives CDR1 LNHDA, CDR2 SQIVND (reference sequence). V shed 5 bases and J 7 bases; nucleotides not matched to a gene: 13. The CDR3 runs to 15 residues. This CDR3 reads CASSSGGTGRREQYF. CDR3 nucleotides: TGTGCCAGTAGTTCGGGGGGGACTGGGCGTCGGGAGCAGTACTTC.

J is TRBJ1-1 and V is TRBV28; 8 nucleotides align to TRBD1. After removal of 8 bases from V and 1 base from J, the junction contained 6 bases not matched to a gene. Germline V lookup: CDR1 MDHEN, CDR2 SYDVKM. The CDR3 extends over 14 amino acids. The CDR3 region is CASGLQGGNTEAFF. CDR3 in DNA: TGTGCCAGCGGACTACAGGGGGGGAACACTGAAGCTTTCTTT.

The genes are TRBV7-6 and TRBJ2-3; D is ambiguous. The CDR3 length is 15 residues. The V end was cut by 7 bases, the J end by 2 bases, with 16 bases between. Germline CDR1 and CDR2: SGHVS and FNYEAQ. The CDR3 DNA follows: TGTGCCAGCAACCCCATAGCAGGCCCCACAGATACGCAGTATTTT. Translated: CASNPIAGPTDTQYF.

The rearrangement uses TRBV4-1 and TRBJ1-1; D perhaps matches TRBD1 (6 bases). CDR1 MGHRA and CDR2 YSYEKL come from the germline V gene. The length of the CDR3 is 13 residues. The germline V and J ends were trimmed by 3 bases and 4 bases, with 9 bases remaining between them. CDR3 region: CASSQGAATEAFF. CDR3 DNA: TGCGCCAGCAGCCAGGGGGCGGCCACTGAAGCTTTCTTT.

The chain couples TRBV3-1 (or the pseudogene TRBV3-2) to TRBJ2-1; D may be TRBD2 (5 bases). Trimming cost V 0 bases and J 2 bases, with 14 bases left between them. The CDR3 contains 17 residues. Per germline, CDR1 LGHDT and CDR2 YNNKEL (reference sequence). DNA for the CDR3: TGTGCCAGCAGCCAAGATGTGGGGAGACGGACCTACAATGAGCAGTTCTTC. It specifies CASSQDVGRRTYNEQFF.

This chain uses TRBV4-2 with TRBJ2-1; 11 positions match TRBD2. The CDR3 contains 16 residues. The ends lost 4 bases at V and 6 bases at J; junction bases unmatched: 8. Germline CDR1 LGHNA, CDR2 YNFKEQ. The CDR3 is CASSLTTSGIVNEQFF. CDR3 nucleotides: TGTGCCAGCAGCCTCACGACTAGCGGGATCGTCAATGAGCAGTTCTTC.

The chain couples TRBV6-2 or TRBV6-3 to TRBJ1-2; D perhaps matches TRBD1 (6 bases). The ends were cut back, 2 bases at V and 6 bases at J, with 22 bases in the middle. The V gene's germline CDR1 is MNHEY and CDR2 SVGEGT. The length of the CDR3 is 17 residues. The CDR3 here is CASSYIRDTPHRDGYTF. The CDR3 nucleotides are TGTGCCAGCAGTTACATAAGGGACACCCCCCATCGGGATGGCTACACCTTC.

The chain combines TRBV11-2 with TRBJ2-2; weak D call: TRBD2 (7 bases). The CDR3 is made up of 16 amino acids. Between the trimmed V and J ends, which lost 3 bases and 1 base, there was a span of 12 bases. Germline CDR1 is SGHAT and CDR2 is FQNNGV. As DNA, the CDR3 is TGTGCCAGCAGCTTTGGGGGGGCTCTGAACACCGGGGAGCTGTTTTTT. Translating gives CASSFGGALNTGELFF.